The 22 T cell receptor beta chains reported below all come from one sample, sequenced in a study of OX40 agonist ivuxolimab in advanced cancers. Profiling relied on immunoSEQ multiplex PCR, and the TCRdb table lists in-frame clones only, not all of them. This table holds about 78,000 clones, approximately 84% found once. The sequenced sample was CD4+ or CD8+ T cells sorted from blood, obtained in a trial of the OX40 agonist ivuxolimab. These receptor sequences come from an adult with an advanced solid tumor such as melanoma, head and neck, liver or kidney cancer.

The rearrangement uses TRBV18 and TRBJ2-3; weak D call: TRBD1 (6 bases). Germline assignment: CDR1 KGHSH and CDR2 LQKENI. V was pared by 3 bases and J by 4 bases, with 11 bases between. The CDR3 extends over 14 amino acids. CDR3 DNA sequence: TGTGCCAGCTCACCTAGACAGGCCTCAGATACGCAGTATTTT. The encoded protein is CASSPRQASDTQYF.

This rearrangement joins TRBV7-8 to TRBJ1-6, with D tentatively TRBD1 (5 bases). The germline V gene encodes CDR1 SGHVS and CDR2 FQNEAQ. Trimming cost V 0 bases and J 14 bases, with 20 bases left between them. The CDR3 runs to 16 residues. The CDR3 loop is CASSLAMGPGRRSLHF. The CDR3, as DNA: TGTGCCAGCAGCTTAGCGATGGGGCCGGGCCGGAGGTCCCTCCACTTT.

This clone has just a few counts. The chain recombines TRBV5-5 with TRBJ1-2; no firm D call. The germline V and J ends were trimmed by 2 bases and 1 base, with 3 bases remaining between them. The CDR3 is 12 amino acids. CDR1 is SGHKS, CDR2 YYEKEE, per germline (reference sequence). The CDR3 protein is CASSLDNYGYTF. DNA of the CDR3: TGTGCCAGCAGCTTAGATAACTATGGCTACACCTTC. Together with reference TRBV5-5 and TRBJ1-2, the CDR3 gives the full variable domain: DAGVTQSPTHLIKTRGQQVTLRCSPISGHKSVSWYQQVLGQGPQFIFQYYEKEERGRGNFPDRFSARQFPNYSSELNVNALLLGDSALYLCASSLDNYGYTFGSGTRLTVV.

J is TRBJ2-3 and V is TRBV7-9; maybe TRBD2 (5 bases). This CDR3 contains 19 residues. Trimming left V 2 bases short and J 6 bases short, with 27 bases between. Looked up from germline, CDR1 is SEHNR and CDR2 is FQNEAQ (reference sequence). The CDR3 DNA follows: TGTGCCAGCAGCTTAACTGGTACTTTCGGGGAGCGGCCGTGGGATACGCAGTATTTT. Residues: CASSLTGTFGERPWDTQYF.

This chain uses TRBV11-3 with TRBJ2-5, with D possibly being TRBD1 (7 bases). V lost 4 bases to trimming and J lost 14 bases, with 20 bases between them. CDR1 is SGHNT, CDR2 YENEEA, per germline. The CDR3 is made up of 13 amino acids. CDR3 sequence: CASSSGQGGPIYF. CDR3 nucleotide sequence: TGTGCCAGCAGCTCAGGGCAGGGGGGCCCTATCTACTTC.

The chain employs TRBV18 and TRBJ2-1; D is possibly TRBD1 (5 bases). The CDR3 contains 13 residues. CDR1 KGHSH and CDR2 LQKENI come from the germline V gene. V shed 4 bases and J shed 4 bases, with 8 bases lying between them. The CDR3 loop is CASSRGMYNEQFF. The CDR3, as DNA: TGTGCCAGCTCACGGGGCATGTACAATGAGCAGTTCTTC.

This clone occurred a few times. This chain connects TRBV7-9 to TRBJ1-1, with D perhaps matching TRBD1 (6 bases). Per germline, CDR1 SEHNR and CDR2 FQNEAQ (reference sequence). CDR3 length equals 17 residues. V was clipped by 6 bases and J by 3 bases, with 23 bases between them. CDR3 DNA sequence: TGTGCCAGCAGTTATAAGTGGACAGAGGGTATGGACACTGAAGCTTTCTTT. Translating it yields CASSYKWTEGMDTEAFF.

The gene calls are TRBV19 and TRBJ2-2; 9 nucleotides agree with TRBD1. Germline loops: CDR1 LNHDA, CDR2 SQIVND (reference sequence). With V trimmed by 5 bases and J by 7 bases, 11 bases remained unmatched. CDR3 size: 16 residues. The CDR3 DNA sequence: TGTGCCAGTAGTGCACAGGGGGCACGAAAGGGCGGGGAGCTGTTTTTT. It encodes CASSAQGARKGGELFF.

The genes are TRBV7-3 and TRBJ2-3, with D perhaps matching TRBD2 (6 bases). Between the trimmed V and J ends, which lost 5 bases and 1 base, there was a span of 19 bases. Germline assignment: CDR1 SGHTA and CDR2 FQGTGA. The CDR3 is 17 residues long. The CDR3 spells CASSPPSPDYRTDTQYF. In DNA, the CDR3 is TGTGCCAGCAGCCCTCCCTCCCCGGACTACCGCACAGATACGCAGTATTTT.

The CDR3 is CASSFRTSGGVYGTQYF. The DNA for the CDR3 is TGTGCCAGCAGCTTCCGGACTAGCGGGGGGGTGTATGGTACGCAGTATTTT. The rearrangement uses TRBV5-8 and TRBJ2-3, with TRBD2 matching over 15 bases. Germline CDR1 and CDR2: SGHTS and YDEGEE. The CDR3 covers 17 residues. The V gene end was trimmed by 2 bases and the J gene end by 8 bases; junction bases not matched to a gene: 9.

The gene calls are TRBV5-4 and TRBJ2-3; possible D gene TRBD2, 6 bases. Germline V CDR1 and CDR2: SGHNT, YYREEE (reference sequence). V was pared by 4 bases and J by 6 bases, with 21 bases between. This CDR3 has 16 residues. The CDR3 loop reads CASSPNPGLSADTQYF. CDR3 nucleotides: TGTGCCAGCAGCCCCAACCCGGGACTCAGTGCGGATACGCAGTATTTT.

The CDR3 DNA sequence: TGTGCCAGTGGGGAAGCGGGGGGGTGGAATGAGCAGTTCTTC. This translates into CASGEAGGWNEQFF. The chain joins TRBV5-4 to TRBJ2-1; 10 bases align to TRBD2. The ends lost 8 bases at V and 7 bases at J; junction bases unmatched: 9. The CDR3 totals 14 residues. Germline V lookup: CDR1 SGHNT, CDR2 YYREEE (reference sequence).

This clone was seen just once. Because the CDR3's place on the DNA is in doubt, the DNA is left out and the CDR3 is given as listed by TCRdb. The genes are TRBV2 and TRBJ1-1; no DNA check was done on the table's D call, TRBD1. Germline CDR1 reads SNHLY; CDR2 reads FYNNEI. The CDR3 adds up to 13 amino acids, both ends counted. The CDR3 sequence: CASSWGQGSDSFF.

This rearrangement joins TRBV4-1 to TRBJ1-1; 7 bases are a match to TRBD1. Germline V CDR1 and CDR2: MGHRA, YSYEKL. With 2 bases clipped from V and 10 bases from J, the junction kept 19 bases outside the gene matches. The CDR3 loop spans 17 amino acids. The CDR3 is CASSQRLGDTRGEVAFF. CDR3 coding DNA: TGCGCCAGCAGCCAAAGGTTGGGAGATACCAGGGGGGAGGTAGCTTTCTTT.

The chain carries TRBV7-8 and TRBJ1-1; D is undetermined. The ends were cut back, 4 bases at V and 1 base at J, with 7 bases in the middle. The CDR3 extends over 13 amino acids. Germline V gene sequence: CDR1 SGHVS, CDR2 FQNEAQ. CDR3 in amino acids: CASSSSENTEAFF. DNA of the CDR3: TGTGCCAGCAGCTCGTCAGAGAACACTGAAGCTTTCTTT.

This chain links TRBV18 with TRBJ1-5; 7 positions match TRBD1. J lost 5 bases, V lost 3 bases, and 7 bases had no gene match. This CDR3 spans 15 amino acids. Germline-derived CDR1 and CDR2 are KGHSH and LQKENI. The CDR3 nucleotides read TGTGCCAGCTCACCCGGACAGGCGGGCCATCAGCCCCAGCATTTT. This sequence encodes CASSPGQAGHQPQHF.

This CDR3 reads CASSFLGNQPQHF. CDR3 nucleotide sequence: TGTGCCAGCAGTTTTTTGGGGAATCAGCCCCAGCATTTT. V is TRBV27 and J is TRBJ1-5, with D uncertain. This CDR3 comprises 13 residues. Germline CDR1 is MNHEY and CDR2 is SMNVEV (reference sequence). V was trimmed by 3 bases and J by 4 bases, leaving 7 bases between them.

The table lists this clone with a count of one. This rearrangement joins TRBV6-6 to TRBJ2-1; D remains unclear. Trimming removed 8 bases at V and 6 bases at J, with 5 bases between. The CDR3 has 10 amino acids. The V gene's germline CDR1 is MNHNY and CDR2 SVGAGI (reference sequence). This CDR3 reads CASGRNEQFF. Written as DNA, the CDR3 is TGTGCCAGCGGTCGCAATGAGCAGTTCTTC.

CDR3 sequence: CASSLYSGKETQYF. Here the CDR3 DNA reads TGCGCCAGCAGCTTGTATTCAGGGAAGGAGACCCAGTACTTC. The chain joins TRBV5-1 to TRBJ2-5; D is perhaps TRBD1 (5 bases). Trimming left V 1 base short and J 5 bases short, with 12 bases between. The CDR3 spans 14 residues. CDR1 SGHRS and CDR2 YFSETQ come from the germline V gene.

This chain joins TRBV2 and TRBJ2-3; TRBD1 might be the D (5 bases). V was shortened by 5 bases and J by 2 bases, with 14 bases between the two germline ends. The CDR3 consists of 15 residues. Germline V CDR1 and CDR2: SNHLY, FYNNEI. The DNA of the CDR3 is TGTGCCAGCAGTCCGCAGGGTCTCCCCACAGATACGCAGTATTTT. It yields the protein CASSPQGLPTDTQYF.

The CDR3 loop reads CASSSGRGGYSYEQYF. For the CDR3, the DNA is TGTGCCAGCAGCTCTGGCCGGGGAGGGTACTCCTACGAGCAGTACTTC. The chain recombines TRBV6-6 with TRBJ2-7, with 7 bases matching TRBD2. The CDR3 is 16 amino acids. After removal of 6 bases from V and 0 bases from J, the junction contained 11 bases not matched to a gene. In germline, CDR1 is MNHNY, CDR2 SVGAGI (reference sequence).

This sequence joins TRBV4-2 and TRBJ1-2; D possibly corresponds to TRBD1 (6 bases). Trimming pared 0 bases from V and 8 bases from J, leaving 22 bases between. The length of the CDR3 is 17 residues. Germline V gene data show CDR1 as LGHNA and CDR2 as YNFKEQ. DNA for the CDR3: TGTGCCAGCAGCCAAGATGTCGAAAACGAAGGGGGAGTCGGCTACACCTTC. Translating gives CASSQDVENEGGVGYTF.